The 20 T cell receptor beta chains below come from one sample, sequenced in a study of OX40 agonist ivuxolimab in advanced cancers. Here immunoSEQ multiplex PCR was the method, and the copy in TCRdb shows in-frame clones only, minus some. Here the sample spans about 68,000 clones, around 83% being singletons. The specimen was CD4+ or CD8+ T cells sorted from blood, collected in a trial of the OX40 agonist ivuxolimab. The source of these receptors is an adult with an advanced solid tumor such as melanoma, head and neck, liver or kidney cancer.

The chain links TRBV18 to TRBJ2-5, with TRBD1 identical over 7 bases. The CDR3 is 13 amino acids. Germline CDR1 is KGHSH and CDR2 is LQKENI. V was pared by 6 bases and J by 2 bases, with 3 bases of the junction left unmatched. DNA of the CDR3: TGTGCCAGCTCCCGCAGGGGGCAAGAGACCCAGTACTTC. Translated: CASSRRGQETQYF.

The chain recombines TRBV7-2 with TRBJ2-7; 8 bases map to TRBD2. Germline V gives CDR1 SGHTA, CDR2 FQGNSA. Trimming at V came to 5 bases and at J to 2 bases, leaving 8 bases not matched to a gene. The CDR3 length is 15 residues. The CDR3 here is CASSASGGRAYEQYF. CDR3 DNA sequence: TGTGCCAGCAGCGCCAGCGGGGGTCGGGCCTACGAGCAGTACTTC. Together with reference TRBV7-2 and TRBJ2-7, the CDR3 gives the full variable domain: GAGVSQSPSNKVTEKGKDVELRCDPISGHTALYWYRQSLGQGLEFLIYFQGNSAPDKSGLPSDRFSAERTGGSVSTLTIQRTQQEDSAVYLCASSASGGRAYEQYFGPGTRLTVT.

The CDR3, as DNA: TGTGCCAGCAGCCAAGGGACAGGGATCGGATTGCTGGCTGAAGCTTTCTTT. Its protein product is CASSQGTGIGLLAEAFF. The chain couples TRBV4-2 to TRBJ1-1, with 8 bases lining up with TRBD1. The ends lost 1 base at V and 6 bases at J; junction bases unmatched: 13. Germline V gives CDR1 LGHNA, CDR2 YNFKEQ. The CDR3 runs 17 residues.

The chain has TRBV5-5 and TRBJ2-2; D is uncertain. Germline V gene lookup returns CDR1 SGHKS and CDR2 YYEKEE (reference sequence). The CDR3 totals 13 residues. Trimming took 4 bases from V and 3 from J, leaving 7 bases between them. The CDR3 sequence: CASSLGYTGELFF. The CDR3 coding sequence is TGTGCCAGCAGCCTAGGATACACCGGGGAGCTGTTTTTT.

The chain recombines TRBV5-1 with TRBJ2-2; TRBD2 matches at 7 bases. This CDR3 is 15 amino acids long. J gave up 5 bases and V 0 bases, and 4 bases lay outside the gene matches. Per germline, CDR1 SGHRS and CDR2 YFSETQ. CDR3 residues: CASSLVREGTGELFF. Here the CDR3 DNA reads TGCGCCAGCAGCTTGGTAAGGGAGGGGACCGGGGAGCTGTTTTTT. Based on the CDR3 plus reference TRBV5-1 and TRBJ2-2, the full variable domain is KAGVTQTPRYLIKTRGQQVTLSCSPISGHRSVSWYQQTPGQGLQFLFEYFSETQRNKGNFPGRFSGRQFSNSRSEMNVSTLELGDSALYLCASSLVREGTGELFFGEGSRLTVL.

The J gene is TRBJ1-1, the V gene TRBV2; D call uncertain. The CDR3 sequence is 10 residues long. Trimming stripped 4 bases from V and 8 bases from J, with 5 bases between. From germline, CDR1 is SNHLY and CDR2 FYNNEI. CDR3 DNA: TGTGCCAGCAGTGTAAGGGAAGCTTTCTTT. Protein: CASSVREAFF. Combining the CDR3 with reference TRBV2 and TRBJ1-1 gives the whole variable domain EPEVTQTPSHQVTQMGQEVILRCVPISNHLYFYWYRQILGQKVEFLVSFYNNEISEKSEIFDDQFSVERPDGSNFTLKIRSTKLEDSAMYFCASSVREAFFGQGTRLTVV.

This chain joins TRBV5-4 and TRBJ2-3, with 9 bases fitting TRBD2. The J segment lost 5 bases and the V segment lost 4 bases, leaving 11 bases of the junction unmatched. This CDR3 region has 16 residues. Looked up from germline, CDR1 is SGHNT and CDR2 is YYREEE (reference sequence). CDR3 DNA: TGTGCCAGCAGCGTGCCCGGCGGGGGGGCCAAAGATACGCAGTATTTT. Amino acid sequence: CASSVPGGGAKDTQYF. Using reference TRBV5-4 and TRBJ2-3 for the parts outside the CDR3, the full variable domain is ETGVTQSPTHLIKTRGQQVTLRCSSQSGHNTVSWYQQALGQGPQFIFQYYREEENGRGNFPPRFSGLQFPNYSSELNVNALELDDSALYLCASSVPGGGAKDTQYFGPGTRLTVL.

Concerning this clone: The sample carries other DNA sequences with the same CDR3. V and J are TRBV6-1 and TRBJ2-5; TRBD1 might be the D (6 bases). The germline V and J ends were trimmed by 4 bases and 2 bases, with 8 bases remaining between them. This CDR3 has 13 residues. Germline-derived CDR1 and CDR2 are MNHNS and SASEGT. The CDR3 nucleotides read TGTGCCAGCAGTGGTACAGGGCAAGAGACCCAGTACTTC. Residues: CASSGTGQETQYF.

This CDR3 reads CASSTRTSGGASEQFF. In DNA form, the CDR3 reads TGCGCCAGCAGCACCCGGACTAGCGGGGGGGCAAGTGAGCAGTTCTTC. J is TRBJ2-1 and V is TRBV5-1, with 15 nucleotides matching TRBD2. The germline V gene encodes CDR1 SGHRS and CDR2 YFSETQ. Losses at the gene ends were 4 bases for V and 9 bases for J; bases not matched to a gene: 8. This CDR3 is built from 16 residues.

This rearrangement joins TRBV5-1 to TRBJ2-5; 9 nucleotides align to TRBD1. The V segment lost 3 bases and the J segment 2 bases; nucleotides outside the gene matches: 14. Germline loops: CDR1 SGHRS, CDR2 YFSETQ. The CDR3 is 18 residues long. The CDR3 sequence is CASSSITPGQGLQETQYF. Written as DNA, the CDR3 is TGCGCCAGCAGCTCGATAACGCCGGGACAGGGCTTACAAGAGACCCAGTACTTC.

This sequence joins TRBV2 and TRBJ2-5; 14 bases match TRBD2. The CDR3 spans 15 residues. Germline V gene sequence: CDR1 SNHLY, CDR2 FYNNEI. V trimming: 6 bases; J trimming: 5 bases; junction bases outside the gene matches: 5. CDR3 protein: CASRKTSGGVETQYF. CDR3 nucleotides: TGTGCCAGCAGGAAGACTAGCGGGGGGGTGGAGACCCAGTACTTC.

J is TRBJ2-3 and V is TRBV6-1; D is unclear. The V end was cut by 7 bases, the J end by 5 bases, with 13 bases between. The CDR3 length is 13 residues. Germline CDR1 MNHNS, CDR2 SASEGT. CDR3 sequence (DNA): TGTGCCAGCACAAGGCAGGTCGGAGATACGCAGTATTTT. Encoded protein: CASTRQVGDTQYF.

This chain joins TRBV30 and TRBJ2-7; no clear D gene. The CDR3 runs to 15 residues. Germline CDR1 and CDR2: GTSNPN and SVGIG (reference sequence). V was pared by 0 bases and J by 3 bases, with 15 bases between. In DNA form, the CDR3 reads TGTGCCTGGAGTGTAATTGGCAGACCAGACTACGAGCAGTACTTC. Protein sequence: CAWSVIGRPDYEQYF.

V is TRBV5-6 and J is TRBJ2-2; D gene unclear. This CDR3 is built from 12 residues. CDR1 is SGHDT and CDR2 is YYEEEE in the germline V gene. The V and J ends lost 0 bases and 6 bases respectively, with 3 bases between them. CDR3 loop: CASSLGSGELFF. Here the CDR3 DNA reads TGTGCCAGCAGCTTGGGGTCCGGGGAGCTGTTTTTT.

V and J are TRBV7-9 and TRBJ1-5; 7 nucleotides agree with TRBD1. The germline V gene encodes CDR1 SEHNR and CDR2 FQNEAQ (reference sequence). The CDR3 loop spans 15 amino acids. V was pared by 6 bases and J by 7 bases, with 12 bases of the junction left unmatched. The CDR3 loop reads CASSPTGVALQPQHF. In DNA, the CDR3 is TGTGCCAGCAGTCCAACAGGGGTGGCATTGCAGCCCCAGCATTTT.

The gene calls are TRBV30 and TRBJ2-5; D might be TRBD1 (6 bases). There are 13 residues in the CDR3. CDR1 is GTSNPN, CDR2 SVGIG, per germline (reference sequence). The CDR3 here is CAHSGDRQETQYF. The DNA for the CDR3 is TGTGCACATTCAGGGGACCGACAAGAGACCCAGTACTTC.

This clone is medium-sized (0.01 to 0.1%) within its sample. The chain employs TRBV5-1 and TRBJ2-7; 7 positions match TRBD1. V lost 2 bases, J lost 0 bases, and 5 bases stayed unmatched. Germline V gives CDR1 SGHRS, CDR2 YFSETQ. The CDR3 is 15 residues long. The DNA for the CDR3 is TGCGCCAGCAGCTTAATCCCAGGGGGCTCCTACGAGCAGTACTTC. Protein product: CASSLIPGGSYEQYF. Variable domain in full (rest from reference TRBV5-1 and TRBJ2-7): KAGVTQTPRYLIKTRGQQVTLSCSPISGHRSVSWYQQTPGQGLQFLFEYFSETQRNKGNFPGRFSGRQFSNSRSEMNVSTLELGDSALYLCASSLIPGGSYEQYFGPGTRLTVT.

This chain links TRBV5-1 with TRBJ1-1; D is perhaps TRBD1 (5 bases). Trimming shortened V by 2 bases and J by 0 bases, and 23 bases separated the two germline ends. This CDR3 is 19 amino acids long. CDR1 SGHRS and CDR2 YFSETQ come from the germline V gene. The CDR3 sequence: CASSFKARVFEGVNTEAFF. In DNA, the CDR3 is TGCGCCAGCAGCTTTAAGGCCAGGGTCTTCGAAGGAGTGAACACTGAAGCTTTCTTT. Drawing the rest from reference TRBV5-1 and TRBJ1-1, the complete variable domain is KAGVTQTPRYLIKTRGQQVTLSCSPISGHRSVSWYQQTPGQGLQFLFEYFSETQRNKGNFPGRFSGRQFSNSRSEMNVSTLELGDSALYLCASSFKARVFEGVNTEAFFGQGTRLTVV.

This clone has only one observation. This chain joins TRBV10-1 and TRBJ2-1, with D possibly being TRBD2 (6 bases). Germline CDR1 WNHNN, CDR2 SYGVQD (reference sequence). This CDR3 comprises 14 residues. Deletions cut 2 bases from V and 5 bases from J, with 10 bases between. The CDR3 DNA sequence: TGCGCCAGCAGTGAGGCACTAGCCCACAATGAGCAGTTCTTC. This sequence encodes CASSEALAHNEQFF.

This clone was seen a handful of times. The rearrangement uses TRBV7-2 and TRBJ2-7; the D gene could be TRBD1 or TRBD2 (6 bases each). The CDR3 extends over 14 amino acids. Germline V gives CDR1 SGHTA, CDR2 FQGNSA. V was clipped by 5 bases and J by 4 bases, with 15 bases between them. The CDR3 sequence: CASSLGGGFYEQYF. DNA for the CDR3: TGTGCCAGCAGCCTGGGGGGCGGGTTTTACGAGCAGTACTTC. Complete variable domain (other parts from reference TRBV7-2 and TRBJ2-7): GAGVSQSPSNKVTEKGKDVELRCDPISGHTALYWYRQSLGQGLEFLIYFQGNSAPDKSGLPSDRFSAERTGGSVSTLTIQRTQQEDSAVYLCASSLGGGFYEQYFGPGTRLTVT.